The 15 T cell receptor beta chains below were found in one sample sequenced in a study of T cell changes during pregnancy in multiple sclerosis. The protocol was immunoSEQ multiplex PCR, while the TCRdb copy is restricted to in-frame clones and leaves out a portion. The table shows approximately 110,000 clones, with approximately 90% occurring only once. The sample in question was peripheral blood, obtained after pregnancy. These receptor sequences come from a female donor with multiple sclerosis, enrolled in a pregnancy study.

This rearrangement joins TRBV29-1 to TRBJ1-2; TRBD1 might be the D (6 bases). Trimming took off 6 bases at V and 6 bases at J, with 17 bases between the two ends. CDR3 length: 13 amino acids. Germline CDR1 reads SQVTM; CDR2 reads ANQGSEA. The CDR3, as DNA: TGCAGCGTCCTAGGGGGAGACACGAATGGCTACACCTTC. It specifies CSVLGGDTNGYTF.

This chain joins TRBV5-5 and TRBJ2-7, with D hard to call. Germline values: CDR1 SGHKS, CDR2 YYEKEE (reference sequence). There are 14 residues in the CDR3. Trimming pared 0 bases from V and 1 base from J, leaving 8 bases between. CDR3 protein: CASSLGDGSYEQYF. The CDR3 coding sequence is TGTGCCAGCAGCTTGGGCGACGGGTCCTACGAGCAGTACTTC.

The chain is built from TRBV7-3 and TRBJ2-5, with a possible D match to TRBD2 (7 bases). Germline V gene sequence: CDR1 SGHTA, CDR2 FQGTGA. Trimming removed 5 bases from V and 2 bases from J, with 15 bases in between. This CDR3 has 15 residues. In nucleotides, the CDR3 is TGTGCCAGCAGCCAAGGGGGGGGGCCTCAAGAGACCCAGTACTTC. Translation: CASSQGGGPQETQYF.

The chain couples TRBV19 to TRBJ1-5, with D maybe TRBD1 (6 bases). The CDR3 consists of 16 residues. Trimming stripped 1 base from V and 3 bases from J, with 13 bases between. Germline-derived CDR1 and CDR2 are LNHDA and SQIVND (reference sequence). The CDR3 here is CASSIVTGPFNQPQHF. The CDR3 bases are TGTGCCAGTAGTATAGTCACAGGGCCCTTCAATCAGCCCCAGCATTTT.

This chain joins TRBV6-5 and TRBJ1-4; tentative D call: TRBD1 (5 bases). This CDR3 contains 15 residues. Germline V gene lookup returns CDR1 MNHEY and CDR2 SVGAGI. V gave up 0 bases and J gave up 4 bases, with 9 bases separating them. CDR3 bases: TGTGCCAGCAGTTACTCGGGGACTATTAATGAAAAACTGTTTTTT. Amino acids: CASSYSGTINEKLFF.

The V gene is TRBV11-2, the J gene TRBJ2-7, with 13 positions matching TRBD2. V shed 3 bases and J 4 bases; nucleotides not matched to a gene: 6. The germline V gene has CDR1 SGHAT and CDR2 FQNNGV. The CDR3 runs to 16 residues. The CDR3 reads CASSLETSGGAYEQYF. CDR3 DNA sequence: TGTGCCAGCAGCTTGGAAACTAGCGGGGGGGCGTACGAGCAGTACTTC.

The chain joins TRBV6-5 to TRBJ1-4; possibly TRBD1 for D (5 bases). Trimming took off 4 bases at V and 6 bases at J, with 18 bases between the two ends. The CDR3 has 16 residues. Per germline, CDR1 MNHEY and CDR2 SVGAGI. The CDR3 region is CASSSSRQTRYEKLFF. The CDR3 DNA sequence: TGTGCCAGCAGTTCCAGCCGACAGACTCGGTATGAAAAACTGTTTTTT.

J is TRBJ1-1 and V is TRBV7-6; 9 bases are a match to TRBD1. Trimming cost V 5 bases and J 1 base; bases outside gene matches: 8. Per germline, CDR1 SGHVS and CDR2 FNYEAQ. The CDR3 contains 16 residues. CDR3 sequence: CASSVIQGAANTEAFF. CDR3 sequence (DNA): TGTGCCAGCAGCGTAATACAGGGGGCGGCGAACACTGAAGCTTTCTTT.

This clone was counted once. This chain uses TRBV11-2 with TRBJ1-3; 9 positions match TRBD1. CDR3 length: 18 amino acids. Looked up from germline, CDR1 is SGHAT and CDR2 is FQNNGV. J lost 8 bases, V lost 1 base, and 15 bases had no gene match. This chain's CDR3 is CASSLASLPGQGRDTIYF. Written as DNA, the CDR3 is TGTGCCAGCAGCTTAGCGAGCCTACCGGGACAGGGTAGAGACACCATATATTTT.

This rearrangement joins TRBV19 to TRBJ2-3; 13 nucleotides match TRBD2. This CDR3 contains 16 residues. Germline lookup yields CDR1 LNHDA and CDR2 SQIVND (reference sequence). V gave up 3 bases and J gave up 2 bases; unmatched junction bases: 2. CDR3 protein: CASSIGTSGITDTQYF. The DNA for the CDR3 is TGTGCCAGTAGTATTGGGACTAGCGGGATCACAGATACGCAGTATTTT.

This chain joins TRBV6-5 and TRBJ2-2; weak D call: TRBD2 (5 bases). V shed 6 bases and J shed 7 bases, with 18 bases lying between them. The CDR3 is 15 amino acids. The germline CDR1 and CDR2 sequences are MNHEY and SVGAGI. The CDR3, as DNA: TGTGCCAGCAGCTATAGCATCCTAGCCCTCGGGGAGCTGTTTTTT. Its translation is CASSYSILALGELFF.

The genes are TRBV5-1 and TRBJ2-1; 7 bases are shared with TRBD2. Germline loops: CDR1 SGHRS, CDR2 YFSETQ. The CDR3 has 13 amino acids. The ends lost 1 base at V and 6 bases at J; junction bases unmatched: 1. The CDR3 sequence is CASSLTGGNEQFF. The CDR3 nucleotides read TGCGCCAGCAGCTTGACGGGGGGCAATGAGCAGTTCTTC.

The rearrangement links TRBV7-6 to TRBJ1-3; D possibly corresponds to TRBD1 (5 bases). The CDR3 runs 11 residues. Germline values: CDR1 SGHVS, CDR2 FNYEAQ. V was pared by 5 bases and J by 7 bases, with 6 bases between. The CDR3 is CASSPGNTIYF. The CDR3 DNA sequence: TGTGCCAGCAGCCCAGGGAACACCATATATTTT.

DNA for the CDR3: TGTGCCATCAGTGAGTTTAGTCAGGGCATGAACACTGAAGCTTTCTTT. Translation gives CAISEFSQGMNTEAFF. The V call is TRBV10-3, the J call TRBJ1-1; tentative D call: TRBD1 (5 bases). The CDR3 covers 16 residues. Germline V CDR1 and CDR2: ENHRY, SYGVKD. Trimming took off 1 base at V and 0 bases at J, with 12 bases between the two ends.

This clone is labeled as medium-sized. One end of the junction does not line up with germline, which may come from a read error. The chain joins TRBV7-7 to TRBJ1-1, with a weak D call TRBD1 (5 bases). The CDR3 spans 13 residues. Germline V gene sequence: CDR1 SSHAT, CDR2 FNYEAQ (reference sequence). The CDR3 reads CASSLGQNTEAFF. CDR3 DNA sequence: TGTGCTAGCAGCTTAGGACAGAACACTGAAGCTTTCTTT.